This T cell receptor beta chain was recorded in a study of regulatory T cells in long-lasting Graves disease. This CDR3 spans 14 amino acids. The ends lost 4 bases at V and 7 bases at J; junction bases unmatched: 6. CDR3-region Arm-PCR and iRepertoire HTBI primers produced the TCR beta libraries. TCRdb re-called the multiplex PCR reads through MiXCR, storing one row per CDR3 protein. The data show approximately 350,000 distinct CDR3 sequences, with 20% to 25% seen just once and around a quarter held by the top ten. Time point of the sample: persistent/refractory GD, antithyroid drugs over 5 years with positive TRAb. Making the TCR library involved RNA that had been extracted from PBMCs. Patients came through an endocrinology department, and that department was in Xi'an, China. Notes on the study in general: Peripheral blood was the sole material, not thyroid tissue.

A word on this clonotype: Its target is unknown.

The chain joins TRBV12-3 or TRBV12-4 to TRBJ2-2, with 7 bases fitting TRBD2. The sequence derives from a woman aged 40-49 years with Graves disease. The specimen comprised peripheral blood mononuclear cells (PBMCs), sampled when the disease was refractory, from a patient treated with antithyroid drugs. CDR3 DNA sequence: TGTGCCAGCAGTTCACGGGAGGAGCGCGGGGAGCTGTTTTTT. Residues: CASSSREERGELFF.